This T cell receptor beta chain was sequenced during a study of blood T cell repertoires in COVID-19. Original methodology: Reference gene primers were amplified, and this amplification served to estimate nucleated cell counts. Profiled with immunoSEQ multiplex PCR; TCRdb holds only in-frame clones, not every one. For V, J and clone size, that table is used; D and trimming come from the DNA. The top ten hold 1.9% of the sample, which has 250,000 to 300,000 clones, around 85% seen once. The CDR3 covers 14 residues. Germline CDR1 and CDR2: MNHEY and SVGAGI. The trim removed 6 bases at V and 4 bases at J, leaving 9 bases unmatched.

This TCR came from a woman aged 50 to 60 who had recovered from COVID-19. The sequenced sample was PBMCs or T cells enriched from blood (not recorded which). The chain joins TRBV6-5 to TRBJ2-7; 7 bases map to TRBD1. The CDR3 region is CASSSGQVWYEQYF. In nucleotides, the CDR3 is TGTGCCAGCAGCTCCGGACAGGTTTGGTACGAGCAGTACTTC.